This T cell receptor beta chain derives from a study of identical twins. A universal primer site came from template switching; cDNA carried unique molecular identifiers. TCRdb processed the 5' RACE reads anew with MiXCR; each CDR3 protein has one entry. The top ten hold around 13% of the sample, which has about 790,000 distinct CDR3 sequences, roughly 20% seen once. The CDR3 length is 15 residues. Trimming cost V 2 bases and J 9 bases; bases outside gene matches: 10. Per germline, CDR1 MNHNS and CDR2 SASEGT. A few counts support this clonotype. These data were also reused for a study on T cells expressing NK-cell markers. According to that study: Sorted CD3+CD56+NKG2C+, CD3+CD56+NKG2C- and CD3+CD56-NKG2C+ T cells provided the TCR beta repertoires.

The clonotype comes from a woman between 18 and 29 years old in good health. Sequenced: PBMCs. The chain uses TRBV6-1 and TRBJ2-7; 10 bases fit TRBD1. The CDR3 here is CASSESYRDRGRQYF. The DNA of the CDR3 is TGTGCCAGCAGTGAATCCTACCGGGACAGGGGAAGGCAGTACTTC.